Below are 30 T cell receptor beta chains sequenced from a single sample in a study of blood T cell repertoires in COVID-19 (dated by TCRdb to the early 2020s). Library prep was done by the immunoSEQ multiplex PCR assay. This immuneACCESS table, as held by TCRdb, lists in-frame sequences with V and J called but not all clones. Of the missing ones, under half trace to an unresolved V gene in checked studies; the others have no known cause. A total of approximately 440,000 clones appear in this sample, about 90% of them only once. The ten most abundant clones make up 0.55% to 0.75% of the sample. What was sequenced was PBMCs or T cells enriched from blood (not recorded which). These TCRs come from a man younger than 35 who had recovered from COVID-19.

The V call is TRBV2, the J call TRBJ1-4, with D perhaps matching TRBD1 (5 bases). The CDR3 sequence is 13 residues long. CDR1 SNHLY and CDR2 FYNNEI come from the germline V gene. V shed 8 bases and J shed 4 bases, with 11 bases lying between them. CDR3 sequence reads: CASGSQGNEKLFF. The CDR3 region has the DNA TGTGCCAGCGGGTCGCAGGGTAATGAAAAACTGTTTTTT. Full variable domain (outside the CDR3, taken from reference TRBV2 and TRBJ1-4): EPEVTQTPSHQVTQMGQEVILRCVPISNHLYFYWYRQILGQKVEFLVSFYNNEISEKSEIFDDQFSVERPDGSNFTLKIRSTKLEDSAMYFCASGSQGNEKLFFGSGTQLSVL.

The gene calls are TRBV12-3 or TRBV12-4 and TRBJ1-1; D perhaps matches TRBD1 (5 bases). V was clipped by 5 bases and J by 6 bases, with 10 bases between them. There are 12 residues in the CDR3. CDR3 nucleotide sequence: TGTGCCAGCAGTGCCAGGGTCCCTGAAGCTTTCTTT. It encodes CASSARVPEAFF.

DNA of the CDR3: TGTGCCATCAAAGGAACAGAGGGTGGCAATGAGCAGTTCTTC. It is translated as CAIKGTEGGNEQFF. The genes are TRBV10-3 and TRBJ2-1; perhaps TRBD2 as D (5 bases). Germline V gene sequence: CDR1 ENHRY, CDR2 SYGVKD. V was shortened by 7 bases and J by 6 bases, with 16 bases between the two germline ends. The CDR3 extends over 14 amino acids.

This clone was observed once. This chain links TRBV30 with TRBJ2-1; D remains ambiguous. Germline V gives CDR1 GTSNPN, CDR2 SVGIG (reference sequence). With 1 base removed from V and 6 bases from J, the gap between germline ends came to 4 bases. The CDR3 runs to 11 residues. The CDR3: CAWSGLNEQFF. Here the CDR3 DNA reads TGTGCCTGGAGTGGACTCAATGAGCAGTTCTTC.

The CDR3 DNA is TGTGCCAGCAGCCAAGGAGGATTCCCTTTCGGCTACACCTTC. Translated, it gives CASSQGGFPFGYTF. The chain links TRBV3-1 (or the pseudogene TRBV3-2) to TRBJ1-2; no clear D gene. Trimming pared 1 base from V and 8 bases from J, leaving 14 bases between. The CDR3 totals 14 residues. Germline CDR1 is LGHDT and CDR2 is YNNKEL (reference sequence).

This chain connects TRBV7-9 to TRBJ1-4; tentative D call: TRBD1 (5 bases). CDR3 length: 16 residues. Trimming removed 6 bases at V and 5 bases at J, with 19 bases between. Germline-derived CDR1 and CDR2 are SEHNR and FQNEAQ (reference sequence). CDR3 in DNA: TGTGCCAGCAGTGACTCGGCGGGGGGAAAGAATGAAAAACTGTTTTTT. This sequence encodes CASSDSAGGKNEKLFF.

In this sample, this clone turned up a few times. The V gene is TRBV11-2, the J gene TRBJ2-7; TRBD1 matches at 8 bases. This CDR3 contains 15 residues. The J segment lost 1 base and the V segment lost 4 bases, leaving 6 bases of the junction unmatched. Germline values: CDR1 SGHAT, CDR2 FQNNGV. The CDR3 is CASSSVGQASYEQYF. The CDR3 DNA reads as TGTGCCAGCAGCTCAGTGGGACAGGCGTCCTACGAGCAGTACTTC.

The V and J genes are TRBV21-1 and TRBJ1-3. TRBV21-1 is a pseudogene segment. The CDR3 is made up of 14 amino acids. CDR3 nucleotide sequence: TGTGCCAGCAGCAATTGGGAGAGTGGAAACACCATATATTTT. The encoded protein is CASSNWESGNTIYF.

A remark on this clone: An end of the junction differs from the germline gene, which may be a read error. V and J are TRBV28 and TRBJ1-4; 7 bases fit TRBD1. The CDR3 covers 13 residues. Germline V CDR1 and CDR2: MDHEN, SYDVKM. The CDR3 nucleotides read TGTGCCAGCAGGGACGGACAGGCAGCTTTGTGGTCCTTT. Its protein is CASRDGQAALWSF.

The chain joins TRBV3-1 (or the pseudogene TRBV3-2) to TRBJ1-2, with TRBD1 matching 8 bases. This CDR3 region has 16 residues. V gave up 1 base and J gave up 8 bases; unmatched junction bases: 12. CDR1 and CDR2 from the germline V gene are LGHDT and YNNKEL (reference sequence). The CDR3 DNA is TGTGCCAGCAGCCAAGCCGCTGACAGGGGCGGGGAGGGCTACACCTTC. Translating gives CASSQAADRGGEGYTF.

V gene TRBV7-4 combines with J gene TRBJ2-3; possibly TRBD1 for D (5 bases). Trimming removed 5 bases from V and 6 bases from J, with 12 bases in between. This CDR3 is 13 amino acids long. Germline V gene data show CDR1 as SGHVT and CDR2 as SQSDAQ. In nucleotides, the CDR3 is TGTGCCAGCAGCGGGGCCCGGCAGGATACGCAGTATTTT. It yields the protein CASSGARQDTQYF.

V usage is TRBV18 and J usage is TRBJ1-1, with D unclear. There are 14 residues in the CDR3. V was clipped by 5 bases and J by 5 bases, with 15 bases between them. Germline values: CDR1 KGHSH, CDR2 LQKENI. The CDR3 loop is CASSSYLGDTEAFF. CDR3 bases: TGTGCCAGCTCATCCTATCTCGGGGATACTGAAGCTTTCTTT. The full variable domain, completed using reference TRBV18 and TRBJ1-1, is NAGVMQNPRHLVRRRGQEARLRCSPMKGHSHVYWYRQLPEEGLKFMVYLQKENIIDESGMPKERFSAEFPKEGPSILRIQQVVRGDSAAYFCASSSYLGDTEAFFGQGTRLTVV.

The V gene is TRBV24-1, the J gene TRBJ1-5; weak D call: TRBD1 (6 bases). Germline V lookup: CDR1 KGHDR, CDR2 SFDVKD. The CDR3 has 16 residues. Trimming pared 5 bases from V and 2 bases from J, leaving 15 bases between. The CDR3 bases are TGTGCCACCAGTGGGGCTTACGAGGGGGGCAATCAGCCCCAGCATTTT. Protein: CATSGAYEGGNQPQHF.

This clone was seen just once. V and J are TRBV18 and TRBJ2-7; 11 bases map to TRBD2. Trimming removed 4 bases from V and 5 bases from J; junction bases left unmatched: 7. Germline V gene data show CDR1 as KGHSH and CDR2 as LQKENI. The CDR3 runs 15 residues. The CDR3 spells CASSQTGTSGHEQYF. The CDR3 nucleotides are TGTGCCAGCTCACAAACCGGGACTAGCGGACACGAGCAGTACTTC.

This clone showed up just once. CDR3 nucleotide sequence: TGTGCCAGCAGCTTAGCGTGGGCGAACACTGAAGCTTTCTTT. Encoded protein: CASSLAWANTEAFF. The chain employs TRBV7-9 and TRBJ1-1; unclear D gene. The V gene's germline CDR1 is SEHNR and CDR2 FQNEAQ (reference sequence). Trimming cost V 0 bases and J 1 base, with 6 bases left between them. There are 14 residues in the CDR3.

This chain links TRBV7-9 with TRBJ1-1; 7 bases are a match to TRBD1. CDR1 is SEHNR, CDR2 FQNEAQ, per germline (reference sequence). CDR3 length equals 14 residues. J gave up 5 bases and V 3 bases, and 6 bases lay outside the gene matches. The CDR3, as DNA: TGTGCCAGCAGCTTTAAAGACAGGGAAACTGAAGCTTTCTTT. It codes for CASSFKDRETEAFF.

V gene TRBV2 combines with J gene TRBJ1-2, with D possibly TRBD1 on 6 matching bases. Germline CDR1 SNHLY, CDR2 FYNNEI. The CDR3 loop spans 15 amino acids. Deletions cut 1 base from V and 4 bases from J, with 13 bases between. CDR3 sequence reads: CASSEVGDRIYGYTF. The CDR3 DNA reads TGTGCCAGCAGTGAAGTCGGCGACAGGATCTATGGCTACACCTTC. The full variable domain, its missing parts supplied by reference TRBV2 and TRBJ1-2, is EPEVTQTPSHQVTQMGQEVILRCVPISNHLYFYWYRQILGQKVEFLVSFYNNEISEKSEIFDDQFSVERPDGSNFTLKIRSTKLEDSAMYFCASSEVGDRIYGYTFGSGTRLTVV.

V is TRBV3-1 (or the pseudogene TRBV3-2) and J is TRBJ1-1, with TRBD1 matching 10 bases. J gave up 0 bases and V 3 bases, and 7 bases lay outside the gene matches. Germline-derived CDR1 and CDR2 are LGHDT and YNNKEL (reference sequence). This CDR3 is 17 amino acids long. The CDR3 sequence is CASSHRQGAHMNTEAFF. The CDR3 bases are TGTGCCAGCAGCCATAGACAGGGGGCCCATATGAACACTGAAGCTTTCTTT.

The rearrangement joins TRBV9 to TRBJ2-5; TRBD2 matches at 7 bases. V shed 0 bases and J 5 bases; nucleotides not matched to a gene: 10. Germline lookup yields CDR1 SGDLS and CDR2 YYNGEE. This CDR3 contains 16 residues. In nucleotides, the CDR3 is TGTGCCAGCAGCGTAGATCGGGAGGAGTTCCGGGAGACCCAGTACTTC. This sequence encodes CASSVDREEFRETQYF.

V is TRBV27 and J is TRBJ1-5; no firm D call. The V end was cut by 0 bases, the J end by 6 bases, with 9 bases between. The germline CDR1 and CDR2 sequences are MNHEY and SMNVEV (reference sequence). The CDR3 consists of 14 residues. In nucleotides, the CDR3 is TGTGCCAGCAGTTTATCGCGGGGTGGTCAGCCCCAGCATTTT. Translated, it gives CASSLSRGGQPQHF.

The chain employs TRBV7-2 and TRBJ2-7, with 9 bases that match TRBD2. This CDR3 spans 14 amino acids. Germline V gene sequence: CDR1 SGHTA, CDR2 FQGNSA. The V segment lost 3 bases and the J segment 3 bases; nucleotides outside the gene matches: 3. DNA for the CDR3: TGTGCCAGCAGCTTCGGTAGCGGGGGCTACGAGCAGTACTTC. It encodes CASSFGSGGYEQYF.

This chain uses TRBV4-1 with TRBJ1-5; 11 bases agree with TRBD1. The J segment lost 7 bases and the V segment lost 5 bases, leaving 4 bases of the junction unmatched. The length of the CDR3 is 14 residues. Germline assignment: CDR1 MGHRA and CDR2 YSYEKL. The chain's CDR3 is CASSLDRGRQPQHF. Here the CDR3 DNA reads TGCGCCAGCAGCTTGGACAGGGGGCGGCAGCCCCAGCATTTT.

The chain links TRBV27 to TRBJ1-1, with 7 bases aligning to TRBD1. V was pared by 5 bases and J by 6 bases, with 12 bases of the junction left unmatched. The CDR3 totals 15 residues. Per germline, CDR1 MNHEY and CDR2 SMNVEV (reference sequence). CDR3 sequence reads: CASSLLGTAGAEAFF. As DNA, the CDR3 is TGTGCCAGCAGTCTCCTAGGGACAGCCGGGGCTGAAGCTTTCTTT.

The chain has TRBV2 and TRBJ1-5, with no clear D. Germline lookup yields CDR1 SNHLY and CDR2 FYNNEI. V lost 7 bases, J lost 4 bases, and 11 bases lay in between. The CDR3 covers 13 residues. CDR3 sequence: CASTRDLNQPQHF. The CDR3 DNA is TGTGCCAGCACTAGAGACCTTAATCAGCCCCAGCATTTT.

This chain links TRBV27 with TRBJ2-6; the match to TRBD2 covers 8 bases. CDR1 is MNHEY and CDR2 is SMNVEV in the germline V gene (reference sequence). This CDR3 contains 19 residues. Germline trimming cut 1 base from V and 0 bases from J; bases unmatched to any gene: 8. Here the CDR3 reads CASSLWRGARNSGANVLTF. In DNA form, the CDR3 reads TGTGCCAGCAGTTTATGGCGGGGGGCGAGGAACTCTGGGGCCAACGTCCTGACTTTC.

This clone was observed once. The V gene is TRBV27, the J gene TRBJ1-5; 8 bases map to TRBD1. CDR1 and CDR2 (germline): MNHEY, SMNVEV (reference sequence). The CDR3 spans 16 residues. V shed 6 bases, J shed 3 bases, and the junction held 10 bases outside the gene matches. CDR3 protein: CASRRGTGAPNQPQHF. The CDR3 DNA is TGTGCCAGCAGACGGGGGACAGGCGCCCCCAATCAGCCCCAGCATTTT.

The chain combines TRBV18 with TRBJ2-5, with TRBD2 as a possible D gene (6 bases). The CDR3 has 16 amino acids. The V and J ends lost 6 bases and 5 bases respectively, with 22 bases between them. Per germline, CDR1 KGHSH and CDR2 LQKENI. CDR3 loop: CASSPISGLKGETQYF. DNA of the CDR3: TGTGCCAGCTCCCCAATTAGCGGACTGAAAGGGGAGACCCAGTACTTC.

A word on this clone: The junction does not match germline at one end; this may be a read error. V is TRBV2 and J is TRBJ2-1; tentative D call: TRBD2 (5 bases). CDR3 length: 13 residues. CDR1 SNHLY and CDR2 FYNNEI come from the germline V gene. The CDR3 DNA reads TGTGCCAGCACCCCAATGCTGACTATCGGCTGTGTCTTC. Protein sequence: CASTPMLTIGCVF.

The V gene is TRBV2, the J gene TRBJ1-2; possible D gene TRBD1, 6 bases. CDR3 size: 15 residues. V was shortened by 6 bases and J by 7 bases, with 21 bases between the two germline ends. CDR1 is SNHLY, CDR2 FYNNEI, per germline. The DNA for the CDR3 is TGTGCCAGCAGCGCCCGGACAGCCAGCTCTGGTGGCTACACCTTC. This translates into CASSARTASSGGYTF.

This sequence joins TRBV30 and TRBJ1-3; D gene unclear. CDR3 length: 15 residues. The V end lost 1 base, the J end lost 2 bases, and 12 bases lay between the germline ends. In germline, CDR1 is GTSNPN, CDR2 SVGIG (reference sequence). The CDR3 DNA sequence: TGTGCCTGGAGTGCCACCCGCGGGGCTGGAAACACCATATATTTT. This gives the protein CAWSATRGAGNTIYF. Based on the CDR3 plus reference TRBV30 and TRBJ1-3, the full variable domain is SQTIHQWPATLVQPVGSPLSLECTVEGTSNPNLYWYRQAAGRGLQLLFYSVGIGQISSEVPQNLSASRPQDRQFILSSKKLLLSDSGFYLCAWSATRGAGNTIYFGEGSWLTVV.